Presented here are 29 T cell receptor beta chains from one specimen sequenced in a study of graft-versus-host responses after intestinal transplantation. Generated by immunoSEQ multiplex PCR, the TCRdb table keeps only in-frame clones and is missing some. The sample lists some 70,000 clones, around 86% occurring once. What these receptors recognize is not known. The sample in question was unstimulated CD8+ T cells sorted from spleen or lymph node cells, obtained before transplant. Receptor source: a human donor who was the organ donor for an intestinal transplant.

The chain uses TRBV6-1 and TRBJ2-7; TRBD2 might be the D (5 bases). V dropped 5 bases and J dropped 5 bases, with 16 bases sitting between them. Germline CDR1 and CDR2: MNHNS and SASEGT. This CDR3 has 14 amino acids. The CDR3 spells CASSKFDGGDEQYF. In DNA form, the CDR3 reads TGTGCCAGCAGTAAGTTCGACGGAGGTGACGAGCAGTACTTC.

The genes are TRBV28 and TRBJ2-3; 12 bases fit TRBD2. V lost 6 bases and J lost 4; bases outside the gene matches: 8. The CDR3 is 16 residues long. Per germline, CDR1 MDHEN and CDR2 SYDVKM. The CDR3 loop is CASSQASGGAPDTQYF. As DNA, the CDR3 is TGTGCCAGCAGCCAAGCTAGCGGGGGGGCCCCAGATACGCAGTATTTT.

The CDR3 DNA is TGTGCCAGCATAAAATTGGGGCGGATGGGAGAGACCCAGTACTTC. Translation gives CASIKLGRMGETQYF. V and J are TRBV6-1 and TRBJ2-5, with D perhaps matching TRBD1 (5 bases). V lost 7 bases and J 4 bases, leaving 19 bases between the germline ends. The germline V gene encodes CDR1 MNHNS and CDR2 SASEGT. The CDR3 length is 15 residues.

V is TRBV6-1 and J is TRBJ1-1; D call uncertain. V lost 6 bases and J lost 8, with 10 bases in between. CDR3 length: 11 amino acids. Germline assignment: CDR1 MNHNS and CDR2 SASEGT. Here the CDR3 reads CASSWPGEAFF. CDR3 DNA sequence: TGTGCCAGCAGCTGGCCGGGGGAAGCTTTCTTT.

The V and J genes are TRBV4-1 and TRBJ2-1; perhaps D is TRBD1 or TRBD2 (6 bases each). Germline CDR1 is MGHRA and CDR2 is YSYEKL. V was pared by 0 bases and J by 6 bases, with 12 bases between. This CDR3 region has 15 residues. The CDR3 reads CASSQELRGANEQFF. The CDR3 bases are TGCGCCAGCAGCCAAGAACTTAGGGGGGCCAATGAGCAGTTCTTC.

This chain connects TRBV7-8 to TRBJ1-3; D gene ambiguous. This CDR3 comprises 14 residues. V gave up 3 bases and J gave up 2 bases, with 8 bases separating them. Germline V gene lookup returns CDR1 SGHVS and CDR2 FQNEAQ. The DNA for the CDR3 is TGTGCCAGCAGCTTGTACGGGGCTGGAAACACCATATATTTT. Its translation: CASSLYGAGNTIYF.

The chain combines TRBV7-9 with TRBJ1-1, with a weak D call TRBD1 (6 bases). Germline V gene lookup returns CDR1 SEHNR and CDR2 FQNEAQ (reference sequence). The CDR3 is made up of 15 amino acids. V dropped 1 base and J dropped 4 bases, with 13 bases sitting between them. CDR3 protein: CASSLGDNPSTEAFF. The CDR3 coding sequence is TGTGCCAGCAGCTTAGGGGACAACCCGAGCACTGAAGCTTTCTTT.

The chain carries TRBV30 and TRBJ1-2; no reliable D call. The germline V gene encodes CDR1 GTSNPN and CDR2 SVGIG (reference sequence). The V end was cut by 2 bases, the J end by 2 bases, with 6 bases between. The CDR3 has 12 amino acids. This CDR3 is CAWSQGNYGYTF. The CDR3 DNA is TGTGCCTGGAGTCAAGGGAACTATGGCTACACCTTC.

This sequence joins TRBV28 and TRBJ2-7; 10 bases are shared with TRBD1. Germline lookup yields CDR1 MDHEN and CDR2 SYDVKM. This CDR3 contains 15 residues. V lost 8 bases and J lost 5; bases outside the gene matches: 12. The CDR3 region is CASRHPTGGGDEQYF. The CDR3 bases are TGTGCCAGCCGTCACCCGACAGGGGGCGGGGACGAGCAGTACTTC.

V and J are TRBV5-6 and TRBJ2-7, with D tentatively TRBD1 (6 bases). The CDR3 contains 13 residues. Germline CDR1 is SGHDT and CDR2 is YYEEEE. The V end lost 4 bases, the J end lost 9 bases, and 17 bases lay between the germline ends. DNA for the CDR3: TGTGCCAGCAGCCCAATTGGGGGCCCGTGGCAGTACTTC. This codes for CASSPIGGPWQYF.

This clone was counted a single time. The V call is TRBV7-7, the J call TRBJ2-3; no firm D call. V dropped 1 base and J dropped 6 bases, with 11 bases sitting between them. The CDR3 consists of 14 residues. Per the germline V gene, CDR1 is SSHAT and CDR2 is FNYEAQ (reference sequence). CDR3 region: CASSLELVSDTQYF. CDR3 in DNA: TGTGCCAGCAGCTTAGAGCTGGTTTCCGATACGCAGTATTTT.

The chain links TRBV28 to TRBJ2-3, with 8 bases matching TRBD2. V trimming: 5 bases; J trimming: 0 bases; junction bases outside the gene matches: 4. CDR1 and CDR2 (germline): MDHEN, SYDVKM. There are 15 residues in the CDR3. This chain's CDR3 is CASSSGGYSTDTQYF. CDR3 DNA sequence: TGTGCCAGCAGTAGCGGGGGCTATAGCACAGATACGCAGTATTTT.

Here the CDR3 reads CANSPAANTGELFF. The CDR3 coding sequence is TGTGCCAACTCCCCGGCGGCGAACACCGGGGAGCTGTTTTTT. The rearrangement joins TRBV2 to TRBJ2-2; no clear D gene. CDR3 length: 14 residues. The germline V gene encodes CDR1 SNHLY and CDR2 FYNNEI. V was trimmed by 10 bases and J by 0 bases, leaving 12 bases between them. Full variable domain (missing parts from reference TRBV2 and TRBJ2-2): EPEVTQTPSHQVTQMGQEVILRCVPISNHLYFYWYRQILGQKVEFLVSFYNNEISEKSEIFDDQFSVERPDGSNFTLKIRSTKLEDSAMYFCANSPAANTGELFFGEGSRLTVL.

This chain uses TRBV7-3 with TRBJ2-1; 8 positions agree with TRBD2. Germline V CDR1 and CDR2: SGHTA, FQGTGA. The CDR3 is 16 amino acids. V was pared by 8 bases and J by 0 bases, with 9 bases of the junction left unmatched. The CDR3 sequence: CASGRRGGNSYNEQFF. CDR3 DNA: TGTGCCAGCGGACGTCGGGGGGGGAACTCCTACAATGAGCAGTTCTTC. The variable domain in full, completed from reference TRBV7-3 and TRBJ2-1, reads GAGVSQTPSNKVTEKGKYVELRCDPISGHTALYWYRQSLGQGPEFLIYFQGTGAADDSGLPNDRFFAVRPEGSVSTLKIQRTERGDSAVYLCASGRRGGNSYNEQFFGPGTRLTVL.

The sample holds one count of this clone. CDR3 bases: TGTGCCTCCAGGCAGTCTTACGAGCAGTACTTC. Encoded protein: CASRQSYEQYF. V and J are TRBV30 and TRBJ2-7; D not resolved. CDR1 is GTSNPN, CDR2 SVGIG, per germline (reference sequence). CDR3 length: 11 amino acids. V lost 7 bases and J lost 4, with 11 bases in between.

The sample holds a few counts of this clone. The chain employs TRBV5-6 and TRBJ2-7; D call uncertain. This CDR3 region has 14 residues. The V end was cut by 6 bases, the J end by 2 bases, with 15 bases between. Germline lookup yields CDR1 SGHDT and CDR2 YYEEEE. Here the CDR3 reads CASINTERPYEQYF. CDR3 bases: TGTGCCAGCATCAACACGGAGCGCCCCTACGAGCAGTACTTC.

In regard to this clone: Relative to the germline gene, one junction end is altered; a read error may explain this. This chain links TRBV6-5 with TRBJ2-7; TRBD1 agrees at 7 bases. The CDR3 length is 14 residues. From germline, CDR1 is MNHEY and CDR2 SVGAGI. The DNA for the CDR3 is TGTGCCAGCATTTACCGGGACAGCTCCTACGAGCAGTACTTC. This sequence encodes CASIYRDSSYEQYF.

The genes are TRBV7-8 and TRBJ1-4; D gene unclear. The V and J ends lost 4 bases and 8 bases respectively, with 20 bases between them. The CDR3 extends over 16 amino acids. Germline V gene sequence: CDR1 SGHVS, CDR2 FQNEAQ. CDR3 sequence (DNA): TGTGCCAGCAGCTGGCTCCGGAGTCCGGAGGCCGAAAAACTGTTTTTT. It specifies CASSWLRSPEAEKLFF.

The genes are TRBV6-5 and TRBJ2-7; D is undetermined. CDR3 size: 14 residues. Germline V CDR1 and CDR2: MNHEY, SVGAGI. The ends were cut back, 0 bases at V and 2 bases at J, with 8 bases in the middle. The CDR3 nucleotides are TGTGCCAGCAGTTACTCGAGTGGACCCTACGAGCAGTACTTC. As protein: CASSYSSGPYEQYF.

This chain joins TRBV4-1 and TRBJ1-6; D unclear. CDR3 length: 17 residues. Germline V gene data show CDR1 as MGHRA and CDR2 as YSYEKL. Trimming pared 0 bases from V and 8 bases from J, leaving 17 bases between. In nucleotides, the CDR3 is TGCGCCAGCAGCCAAGATCCCCCCATAATAGCAGATTCACCCCTCCACTTT. As protein: CASSQDPPIIADSPLHF.

The chain uses TRBV30 and TRBJ2-7, with D perhaps assigned TRBD1 or TRBD2 (7 bases each). V shed 3 bases and J shed 5 bases, with 14 bases lying between them. CDR1 and CDR2 from the germline V gene are GTSNPN and SVGIG (reference sequence). This CDR3 has 13 amino acids. CDR3 nucleotides: TGTGCCTGGAGGGGAGGGGGCAACCACGAGCAGTACTTC. Translation gives CAWRGGGNHEQYF. The full variable domain, with the rest looked up from reference TRBV30 and TRBJ2-7, is SQTIHQWPATLVQPVGSPLSLECTVEGTSNPNLYWYRQAAGRGLQLLFYSVGIGQISSEVPQNLSASRPQDRQFILSSKKLLLSDSGFYLCAWRGGGNHEQYFGPGTRLTVT.

The chain has TRBV27 and TRBJ2-2; D remains unclear. The germline V gene has CDR1 MNHEY and CDR2 SMNVEV (reference sequence). Trimming took off 3 bases at V and 7 bases at J, with 6 bases between the two ends. CDR3 length equals 12 residues. The CDR3 nucleotides read TGTGCCAGCAGTTTCCCGGGCGGGGAGCTGTTTTTT. It is translated as CASSFPGGELFF.

This chain uses TRBV6-1 with TRBJ2-3; 9 positions agree with TRBD1. Losses at the gene ends were 4 bases for V and 3 bases for J; bases not matched to a gene: 2. The CDR3 is 14 residues long. Germline V gene sequence: CDR1 MNHNS, CDR2 SASEGT. The CDR3 is CASSGGTGTDTQYF. CDR3 bases: TGTGCCAGCAGTGGTGGGACAGGGACAGATACGCAGTATTTT.

The chain recombines TRBV4-1 with TRBJ2-2, with D maybe TRBD1 (6 bases). Germline loops: CDR1 MGHRA, CDR2 YSYEKL. The CDR3 is 16 amino acids. V was cut by 0 bases and J by 5 bases, with 13 bases left in between. For the CDR3, the DNA is TGCGCCAGCAGCCAAGAGGTACAGGGATCAACCGGGGAGCTGTTTTTT. Translation gives CASSQEVQGSTGELFF.

This chain joins TRBV10-3 and TRBJ2-7; possibly TRBD1 or TRBD2 for D (6 bases each). CDR1 and CDR2 from the germline V gene are ENHRY and SYGVKD. CDR3 length: 13 residues. V lost 3 bases and J lost 5, with 11 bases in between. The CDR3 region is CAISDGGLDEQYF. The DNA for the CDR3 is TGTGCCATCAGTGATGGGGGGCTTGACGAGCAGTACTTC.

V is TRBV2 and J is TRBJ2-5; possible D gene TRBD1, 6 bases. CDR1 SNHLY and CDR2 FYNNEI come from the germline V gene. V shed 2 bases and J shed 4 bases, with 20 bases lying between them. The CDR3 consists of 17 residues. CDR3 sequence reads: CASSEIYGSTGRETQYF. CDR3 nucleotide sequence: TGTGCCAGCAGTGAAATTTATGGGAGCACAGGGAGAGAGACCCAGTACTTC.

The chain combines TRBV5-6 with TRBJ2-7; 7 bases are shared with TRBD2. Germline assignment: CDR1 SGHDT and CDR2 YYEEEE. The V gene end was trimmed by 4 bases and the J gene end by 0 bases; junction bases not matched to a gene: 4. This CDR3 comprises 14 residues. CDR3 coding DNA: TGTGCCAGCAGCCACGGGGGGTCCTCCTACGAGCAGTACTTC. Translated: CASSHGGSSYEQYF.

The J gene is TRBJ1-2, the V gene TRBV6-9; D remains ambiguous. Germline CDR1 and CDR2: MNHGY and SVAAGI. CDR3 length: 15 amino acids. The ends were cut back, 5 bases at V and 0 bases at J, with 13 bases in the middle. The CDR3 loop is CASSDAGVANYGYTF. The CDR3 coding sequence is TGTGCCAGCAGTGACGCAGGAGTAGCTAACTATGGCTACACCTTC.

The chain combines TRBV4-1 with TRBJ2-7; D assignment may be TRBD1 or TRBD2 (5 bases each). Trimming removed 1 base at V and 1 base at J, with 11 bases between. The CDR3 spans 15 residues. The germline gives CDR1 MGHRA, CDR2 YSYEKL. The CDR3 sequence is CASSQVLRESYEQYF. The DNA of the CDR3 is TGCGCCAGCAGCCAAGTGCTCAGGGAGTCCTACGAGCAGTACTTC.